The 5 T cell receptor beta chains listed next were all sequenced from one sample in a study of regulatory T cells in long-lasting Graves disease. Building the TCR beta libraries relied on iRepertoire HTBI primers, and CDR3 regions underwent Arm-PCR. TCRdb analysed the multiplex PCR reads with MiXCR anew, one entry per CDR3 protein. Altogether around 500,000 distinct CDR3 sequences are present, about 15% being singletons, with the ten largest covering 25%. The time point here: newly diagnosed GD, antithyroid drugs for less than 3 months. From PBMCs, RNA was extracted and then used to make the TCR library. This sample was also put to use in a study of T cells in Graves' hyperthyroidism and ophthalmopathy.

Source: peripheral blood mononuclear cells (PBMCs), taken at new diagnosis, from a patient treated with antithyroid drugs. Receptors were obtained from a middle-aged woman with Graves disease.

This clonotype occurred many times. The rearrangement uses TRBV28 and TRBJ2-7; TRBD1 matches at 8 bases. Germline CDR1 reads MDHEN; CDR2 reads SYDVKM. Trimming removed 3 bases from V and 6 bases from J; junction bases left unmatched: 7. The CDR3 is made up of 14 amino acids. DNA of the CDR3: TGTGCCAGCAGTTTGGGAGACAGGGGAGGCGAGCAGTACTTC. Its protein product is CASSLGDRGGEQYF.

In this sample, this clonotype turned up many times. This chain joins TRBV7-6 and TRBJ2-7; TRBD1 agrees at 8 bases. The CDR3 contains 13 residues. V gave up 4 bases and J gave up 9 bases; unmatched junction bases: 8. Per germline, CDR1 SGHVS and CDR2 FNYEAQ. The CDR3 loop reads CASSSSDRAVQYF. The CDR3 region has the DNA TGTGCCAGCAGCTCGTCGGACAGGGCGGTGCAGTACTTC.

In its sample, this clonotype was seen many times. The V call is TRBV3-1, the J call TRBJ1-1, with 7 positions matching TRBD1. From germline, CDR1 is LGHDT and CDR2 YNNKEL (reference sequence). The J segment lost 4 bases and the V segment lost 3 bases, leaving 5 bases of the junction unmatched. CDR3 length: 14 amino acids. The CDR3 is CASSQQTGRTEAFF. CDR3 DNA sequence: TGTGCCAGCAGCCAGCAGACAGGGCGCACTGAAGCTTTCTTT. The whole variable domain, remainder taken from reference TRBV3-1 and TRBJ1-1, is DTAVSQTPKYLVTQMGNDKSIKCEQNLGHDTMYWYKQDSKKFLKIMFSYNNKELIINETVPNRFSPKSPDKAHLNLHINSLELGDSAVYFCASSQQTGRTEAFFGQGTRLTVV.

In the case of this clonotype: A read error is possible here, since a much larger clone lies one base away. This is likely a read error, given that the CDR3 carries no conserved phenylalanine or tryptophan at its end. The chain links TRBV5-1 to TRBJ2-1; 8 nucleotides line up with TRBD2. V shed 2 bases, J shed 6 bases, and the junction held 7 bases outside the gene matches. The CDR3 loop spans 15 amino acids. Per the germline V gene, CDR1 is SGHRS and CDR2 is YFSETQ. The CDR3 nucleotides are TGCGCCAGCAGCTTCGACGGGGGGGCCGTCAATGAGCAGTTCCTC. It yields the protein CASSFDGGAVNEQFL.

At least ten counts were recorded for this clonotype. This sequence joins TRBV28 and TRBJ2-5; the D gene is possibly TRBD2 (5 bases). CDR1 and CDR2 from the germline V gene are MDHEN and SYDVKM. The CDR3 consists of 13 residues. V lost 6 bases and J lost 3, with 11 bases in between. The CDR3 DNA reads TGTGCCAGCAGCCCTCGAGGGAAAGAGACCCAGTACTTC. Its protein product is CASSPRGKETQYF.